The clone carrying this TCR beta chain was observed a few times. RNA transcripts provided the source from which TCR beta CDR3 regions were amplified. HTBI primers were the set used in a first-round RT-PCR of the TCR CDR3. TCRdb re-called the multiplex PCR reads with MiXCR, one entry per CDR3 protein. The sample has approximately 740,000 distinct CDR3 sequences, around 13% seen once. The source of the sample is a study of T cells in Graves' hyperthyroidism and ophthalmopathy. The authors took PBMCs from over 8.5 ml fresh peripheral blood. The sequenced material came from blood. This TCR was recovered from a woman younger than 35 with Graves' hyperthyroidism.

The CDR3 spells CAISAGPTNTGELFF. In DNA, the CDR3 is TGTGCCATCAGTGCAGGGCCAACGAACACCGGGGAGCTGTTTTTT. The chain is built from TRBV10-3 and TRBJ2-2; D possibly corresponds to TRBD1 (5 bases). The V end was cut by 4 bases, the J end by 0 bases, with 9 bases between. Germline V gene lookup returns CDR1 ENHRY and CDR2 SYGVKD. This CDR3 has 15 residues.